This TCR beta chain was documented in a study of Graves' ophthalmopathy and Graves' hyperthyroidism. Study-level information: At initial diagnosis, peripheral blood was obtained, and this preceded any treatment. Study-level findings and limits: Ophthalmopathy and stable hyperthyroidism were discriminated by a 13-signature model, with about 90% sensitivity and 81.08% specificity.

The J segment lost 3 bases and the V segment lost 2 bases, leaving 3 bases of the junction unmatched. The CDR3 totals 15 residues. The V gene's germline CDR1 is SGHTA and CDR2 FQGNSA. Amplifying from RNA transcripts, the study obtained TCR beta CDR3 regions. The library came from an HTBI-primed first-round RT-PCR and a second-round multiplex PCR. TCRdb re-analysed the multiplex PCR reads in MiXCR, keeping a single row per CDR3 protein. The data contain about 480,000 distinct CDR3 sequences, under 15% of them singletons. Orbital computed tomography, thyroid ultrasound, TRAb, serum thyroxine and clinical symptoms formed the basis of diagnosis. This clonotype has at least ten counts. Its target is not known.

The clonotype originates from a woman in her twenties or thirties with Graves' ophthalmopathy. Sequencing input: blood. The chain couples TRBV7-2 to TRBJ2-2; TRBD1 aligns across 7 bases. CDR3 nucleotides: TGTGCCAGCAGCTTAAACAGGGGTTACACCGGGGAGCTGTTTTTT. It is translated as CASSLNRGYTGELFF.